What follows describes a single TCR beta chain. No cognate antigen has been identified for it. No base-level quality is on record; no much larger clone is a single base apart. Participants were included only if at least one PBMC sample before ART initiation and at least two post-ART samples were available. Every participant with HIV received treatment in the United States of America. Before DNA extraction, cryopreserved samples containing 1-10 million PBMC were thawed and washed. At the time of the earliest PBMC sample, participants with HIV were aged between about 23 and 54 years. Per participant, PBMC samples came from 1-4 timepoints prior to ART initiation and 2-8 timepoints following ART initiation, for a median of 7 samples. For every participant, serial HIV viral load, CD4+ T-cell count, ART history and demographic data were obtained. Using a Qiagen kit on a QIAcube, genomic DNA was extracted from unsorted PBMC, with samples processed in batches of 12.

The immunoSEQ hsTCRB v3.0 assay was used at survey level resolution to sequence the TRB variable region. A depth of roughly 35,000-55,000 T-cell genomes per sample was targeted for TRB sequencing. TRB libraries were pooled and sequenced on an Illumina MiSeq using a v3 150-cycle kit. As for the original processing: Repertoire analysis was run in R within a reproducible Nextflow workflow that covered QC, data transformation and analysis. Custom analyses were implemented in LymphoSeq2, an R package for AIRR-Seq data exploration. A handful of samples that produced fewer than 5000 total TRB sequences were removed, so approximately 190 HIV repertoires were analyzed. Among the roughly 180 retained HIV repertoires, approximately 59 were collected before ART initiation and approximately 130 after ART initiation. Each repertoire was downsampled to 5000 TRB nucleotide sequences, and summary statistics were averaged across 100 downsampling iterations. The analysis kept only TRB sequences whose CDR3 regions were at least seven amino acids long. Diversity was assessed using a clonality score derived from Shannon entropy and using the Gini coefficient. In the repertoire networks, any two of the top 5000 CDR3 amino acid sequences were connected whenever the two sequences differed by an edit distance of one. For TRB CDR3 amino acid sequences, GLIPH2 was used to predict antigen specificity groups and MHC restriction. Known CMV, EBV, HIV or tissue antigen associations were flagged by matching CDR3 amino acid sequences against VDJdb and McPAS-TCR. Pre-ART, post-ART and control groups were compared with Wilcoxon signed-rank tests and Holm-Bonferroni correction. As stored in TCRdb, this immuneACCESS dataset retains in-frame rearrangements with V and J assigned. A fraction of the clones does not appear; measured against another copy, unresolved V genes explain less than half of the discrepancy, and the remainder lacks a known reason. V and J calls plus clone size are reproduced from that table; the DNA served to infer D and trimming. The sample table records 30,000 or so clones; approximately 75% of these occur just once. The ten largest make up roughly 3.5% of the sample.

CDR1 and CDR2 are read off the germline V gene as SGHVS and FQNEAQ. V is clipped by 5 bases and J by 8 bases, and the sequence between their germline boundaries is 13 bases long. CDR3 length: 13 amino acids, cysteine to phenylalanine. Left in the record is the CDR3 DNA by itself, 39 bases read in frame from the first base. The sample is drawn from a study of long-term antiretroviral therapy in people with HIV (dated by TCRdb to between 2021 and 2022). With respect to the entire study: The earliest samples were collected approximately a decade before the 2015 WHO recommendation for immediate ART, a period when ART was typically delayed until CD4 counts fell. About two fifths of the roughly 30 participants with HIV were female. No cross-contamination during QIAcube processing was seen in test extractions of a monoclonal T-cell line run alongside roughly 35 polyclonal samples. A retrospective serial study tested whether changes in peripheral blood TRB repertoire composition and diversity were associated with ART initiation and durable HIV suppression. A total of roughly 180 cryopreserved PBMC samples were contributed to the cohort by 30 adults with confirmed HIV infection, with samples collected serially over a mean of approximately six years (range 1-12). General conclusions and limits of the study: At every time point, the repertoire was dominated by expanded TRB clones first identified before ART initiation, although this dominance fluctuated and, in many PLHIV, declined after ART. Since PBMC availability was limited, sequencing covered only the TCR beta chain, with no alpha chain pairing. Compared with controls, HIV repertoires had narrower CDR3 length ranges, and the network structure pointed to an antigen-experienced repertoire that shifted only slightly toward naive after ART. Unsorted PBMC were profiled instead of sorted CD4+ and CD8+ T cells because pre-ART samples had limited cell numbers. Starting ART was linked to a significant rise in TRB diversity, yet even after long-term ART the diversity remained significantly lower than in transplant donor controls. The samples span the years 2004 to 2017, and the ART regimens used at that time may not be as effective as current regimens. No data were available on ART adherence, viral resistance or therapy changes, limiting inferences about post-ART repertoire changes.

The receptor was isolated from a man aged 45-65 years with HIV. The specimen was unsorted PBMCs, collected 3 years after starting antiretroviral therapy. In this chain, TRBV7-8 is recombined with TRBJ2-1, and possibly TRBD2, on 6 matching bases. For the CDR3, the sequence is CASSMTRFDEQFF. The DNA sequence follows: TGTGCCAGCAGCATGACTAGGTTCGATGAGCAGTTCTTC.